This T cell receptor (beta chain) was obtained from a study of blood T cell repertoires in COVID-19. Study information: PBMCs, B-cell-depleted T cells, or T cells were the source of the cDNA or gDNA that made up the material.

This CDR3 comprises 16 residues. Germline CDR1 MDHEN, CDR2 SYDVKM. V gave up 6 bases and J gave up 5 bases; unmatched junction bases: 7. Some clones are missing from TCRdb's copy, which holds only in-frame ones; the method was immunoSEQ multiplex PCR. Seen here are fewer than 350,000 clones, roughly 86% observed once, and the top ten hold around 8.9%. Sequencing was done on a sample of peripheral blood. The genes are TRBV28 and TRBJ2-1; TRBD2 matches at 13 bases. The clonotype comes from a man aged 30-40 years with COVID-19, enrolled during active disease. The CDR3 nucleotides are TGTGCCAGCAGGTATACTAGCGGGGGGGCCAACAATGAGCAGTTCTTC. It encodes CASRYTSGGANNEQFF.